The clone carrying this TCR beta chain showed up just a few times. One junction end disagrees with the germline gene, perhaps due to a read error. The method was immunoSEQ multiplex PCR; TCRdb's version includes in-frame clones alone and lacks a portion of them. The sample shows around 24,000 clones, approximately 91% of them seen only once. This CDR3 comprises 16 residues. Germline CDR1 LGHDT, CDR2 YNNKEL (reference sequence). The data derive from a study of blood T cell repertoires in COVID-19. The rearrangement joins TRBV3-1 (or the pseudogene TRBV3-2) to TRBJ2-1; TRBD2 agrees at 8 bases. This TCR derives from a man between 65 and 79 years old with COVID-19, enrolled during active disease. Material for sequencing was peripheral blood. As DNA, the CDR3 is TGTGCCAGCAGCCAAGATCCGCGGGGGGCCTACCATGAGCAGTTCTTC. Translation gives CASSQDPRGAYHEQFF.